The clone carrying this T cell receptor (beta chain) turned up a few times. Antigen: not known. Treatment meaning: roughly 10-day PBMC culture with coronavirus spike peptide pools or control peptides (ViraFEST assay). These data belong to a study of vaccination and CD4 T cells after COVID-19. For the study at large: Stimulation used overlapping spike peptides from SARS-CoV-2, HCoV-NL63, HCoV-OC43 and HCoV-229E. Each control culture was treated with a CEFX pool, an HIV-1 Nef pool, or no peptide. Points from the study as a whole: Rising from approximately 21 to 38, the median of SARS-CoV-2-reactive clonotypes did not change significantly.

The assay that was used to sequence DNA from cultured CD4+ T cells was the Oncomine TCR Beta short-read assay. Cultured CD4+ T cells were the source of extracted genomic DNA. TCRdb reanalysed the PCR reads using MiXCR and keeps one entry per CDR3 protein. The table lists under 15,000 distinct CDR3 sequences, around 45% of them singletons, with about 9% in the top ten. This sample comprised CD4+ T cells from blood, cultured in vitro, obtained after SARS-CoV-2 vaccination. The source of this sequence is a human donor who had recovered from COVID-19.

The CDR3 loop is CASSLGSGGDEDTQYF. The CDR3 region has the DNA TGTGCCAGCAGTTTAGGGAGCGGGGGGGACGAGGATACGCAGTATTTT. The gene calls are TRBV27 and TRBJ2-3; 10 bases line up with TRBD2. Germline values: CDR1 MNHEY, CDR2 SMNVEV (reference sequence). Germline trimming cut 2 bases from V and 6 bases from J; bases unmatched to any gene: 8. The CDR3 contains 16 residues.